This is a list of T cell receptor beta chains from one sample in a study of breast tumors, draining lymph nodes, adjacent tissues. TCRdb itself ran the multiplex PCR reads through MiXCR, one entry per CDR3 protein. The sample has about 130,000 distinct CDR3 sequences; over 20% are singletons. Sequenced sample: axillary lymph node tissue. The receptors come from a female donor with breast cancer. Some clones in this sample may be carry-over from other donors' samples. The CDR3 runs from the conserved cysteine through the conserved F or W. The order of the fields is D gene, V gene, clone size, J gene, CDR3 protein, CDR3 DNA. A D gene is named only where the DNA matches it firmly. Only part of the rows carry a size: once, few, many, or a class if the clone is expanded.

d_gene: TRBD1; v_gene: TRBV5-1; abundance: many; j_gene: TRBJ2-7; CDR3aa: CASSGTANSYEQYF; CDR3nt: TGCGCCAGCAGCGGGACAGCCAACTCCTACGAGCAGTACTTC
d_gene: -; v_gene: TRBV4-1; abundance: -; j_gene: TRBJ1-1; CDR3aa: CASSQEGQVRAFF; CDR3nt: TGCGCCAGCAGCCAAGAGGGGCAGGTGCGAGCTTTCTTT
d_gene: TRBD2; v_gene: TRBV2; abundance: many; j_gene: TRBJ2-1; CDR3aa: CASSSSWEGQFF; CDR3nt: TGTGCCAGCAGTTCAAGCTGGGAGGGGCAGTTCTTC
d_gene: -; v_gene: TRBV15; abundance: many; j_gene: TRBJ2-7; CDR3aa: CATSRDPGADEQYF; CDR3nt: TGTGCCACCAGCAGAGATCCGGGGGCCGACGAGCAGTACTTC
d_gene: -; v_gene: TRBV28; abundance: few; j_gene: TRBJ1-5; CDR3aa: CASTTGYSNQPQHF; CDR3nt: TGTGCCAGCACTACAGGATATAGCAATCAGCCCCAGCATTTT
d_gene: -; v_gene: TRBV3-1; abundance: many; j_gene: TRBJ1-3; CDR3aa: CASSQVRPGGVGNTIYF; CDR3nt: TGTGCCAGCAGCCAAGTCCGCCCCGGGGGGGTCGGAAACACCATATATTTT
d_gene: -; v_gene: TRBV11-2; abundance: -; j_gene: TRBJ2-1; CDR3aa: CASSPPGPAGNNEQFF; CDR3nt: TGTGCCAGCAGCCCTCCGGGACCAGCTGGAAACAATGAGCAGTTCTTC
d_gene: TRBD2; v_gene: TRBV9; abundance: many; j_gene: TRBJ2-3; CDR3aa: CASSPSGRLAGLSTDTQYF; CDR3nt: TGTGCCAGCAGCCCCAGCGGGAGACTAGCGGGCCTTAGCACAGATACGCAGTATTTT
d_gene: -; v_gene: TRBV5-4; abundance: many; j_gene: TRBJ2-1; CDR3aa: CASSASGVGKFF; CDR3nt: TGTGCCAGCAGCGCGTCAGGGGTAGGGAAGTTCTTC
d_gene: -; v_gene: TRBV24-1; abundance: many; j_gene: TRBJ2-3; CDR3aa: CATSDAVTDTQYF; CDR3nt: TGTGCCACCAGTGATGCGGTCACAGATACGCAGTATTTT
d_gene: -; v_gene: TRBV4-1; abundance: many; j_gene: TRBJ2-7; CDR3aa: CASSQESASSYEQYF; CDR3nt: TGCGCCAGCAGCCAAGAATCAGCTAGCTCCTACGAGCAGTACTTC
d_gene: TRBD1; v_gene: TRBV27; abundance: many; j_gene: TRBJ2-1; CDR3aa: CASTTGAPNNEQFF; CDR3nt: TGTGCCAGCACTACAGGGGCCCCTAACAATGAGCAGTTCTTC
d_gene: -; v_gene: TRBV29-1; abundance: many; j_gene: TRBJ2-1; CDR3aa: CSLQERADSYNEQFF; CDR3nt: TGCAGCCTACAGGAGAGGGCTGACTCCTACAATGAGCAGTTCTTC
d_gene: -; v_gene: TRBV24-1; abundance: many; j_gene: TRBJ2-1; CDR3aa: CATSGAEYNEQFF; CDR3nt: TGTGCCACCAGTGGGGCAGAGTACAATGAGCAGTTCTTC
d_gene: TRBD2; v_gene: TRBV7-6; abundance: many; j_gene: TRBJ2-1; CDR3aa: CASSGSGRTYNEQFF; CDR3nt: TGTGCCAGCAGCGGAAGCGGGAGGACCTACAATGAGCAGTTCTTC
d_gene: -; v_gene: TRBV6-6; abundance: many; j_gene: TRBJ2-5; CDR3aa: CASLGGGLETQYF; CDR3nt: TGTGCCAGCCTGGGCGGGGGCTTAGAGACCCAGTACTTC
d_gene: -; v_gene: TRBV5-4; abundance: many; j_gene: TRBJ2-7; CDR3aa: CASSSMGDDEQYF; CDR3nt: TGTGCCAGCAGCTCGATGGGGGACGACGAGCAGTACTTC
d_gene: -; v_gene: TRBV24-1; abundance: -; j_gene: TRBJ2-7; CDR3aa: CATSDRLARSGQYF; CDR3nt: TGTGCTACCAGTGATCGGCTAGCGAGGAGCGGGCAGTACTTC
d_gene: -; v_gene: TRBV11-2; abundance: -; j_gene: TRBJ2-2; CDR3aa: CASSLEYTGELFF; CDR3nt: TGTGCCAGCAGCTTGGAGTACACCGGGGAGCTGTTTTTT
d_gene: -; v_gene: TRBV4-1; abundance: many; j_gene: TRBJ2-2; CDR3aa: CASSPEQGETGELFF; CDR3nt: TGCGCCAGCAGCCCGGAACAGGGAGAAACCGGGGAGCTGTTTTTT
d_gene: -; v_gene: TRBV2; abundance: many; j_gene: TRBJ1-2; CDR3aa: CASSSPNGWAGYTF; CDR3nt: TGTGCCAGCAGTAGTCCCAACGGCTGGGCGGGCTACACCTTC
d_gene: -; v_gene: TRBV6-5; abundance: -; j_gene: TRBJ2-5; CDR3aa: CASSPVGIQETQYF; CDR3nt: TGTGCCAGCAGCCCAGTTGGTATCCAAGAGACCCAGTACTTC
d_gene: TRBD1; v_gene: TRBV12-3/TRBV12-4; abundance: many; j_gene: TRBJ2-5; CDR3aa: CASSPPLGRGLETQYF; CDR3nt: TGTGCCAGCAGCCCCCCCCTAGGCAGGGGGCTGGAGACCCAGTACTTC
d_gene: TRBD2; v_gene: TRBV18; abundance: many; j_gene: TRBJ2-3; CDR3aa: CATTTRPSGSSTDTQYF; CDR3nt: TGTGCCACCACAACAAGACCTAGCGGGAGTAGTACAGATACGCAGTATTTT
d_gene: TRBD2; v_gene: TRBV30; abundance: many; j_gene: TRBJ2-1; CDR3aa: CAWSVRGSPHNEQFF; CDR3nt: TGTGCCTGGAGTGTACGCGGGAGCCCCCACAATGAGCAGTTCTTC
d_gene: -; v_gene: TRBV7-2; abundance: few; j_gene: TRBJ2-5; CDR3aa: CASSLSRGETQYF; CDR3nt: TGTGCCAGCAGCTTGTCTAGAGGAGAGACCCAGTACTTC
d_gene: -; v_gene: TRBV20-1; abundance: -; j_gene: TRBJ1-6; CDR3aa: CSARVHLGGDGSYNSPLHF; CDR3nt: TGCAGTGCTAGAGTCCATCTTGGCGGGGACGGTTCGTATAATTCACCCCTCCACTTT
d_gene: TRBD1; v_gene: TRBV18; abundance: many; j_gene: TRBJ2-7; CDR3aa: CASSPTGQGYEQYF; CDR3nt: TGTGCCAGCTCACCTACAGGACAGGGCTACGAGCAGTACTTC
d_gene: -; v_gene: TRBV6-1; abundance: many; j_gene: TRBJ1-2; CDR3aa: CASSGSGSSNYGYTF; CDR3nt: TGTGCCAGCAGTGGATCCGGGTCTTCTAACTATGGCTACACCTTC
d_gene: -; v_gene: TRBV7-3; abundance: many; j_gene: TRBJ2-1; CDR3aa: CASSPERAYNEQFF; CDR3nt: TGTGCCAGCAGCCCTGAGCGGGCTTACAATGAGCAGTTCTTC
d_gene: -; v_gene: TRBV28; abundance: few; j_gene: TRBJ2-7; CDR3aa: CASSSPRGVYEQYF; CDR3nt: TGTGCCAGCAGTAGCCCGCGAGGGGTCTACGAGCAGTACTTC
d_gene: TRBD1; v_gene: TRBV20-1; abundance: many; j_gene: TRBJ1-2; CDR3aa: CSARFGTGDGYTF; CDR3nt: TGCAGTGCTAGATTCGGGACAGGGGATGGCTACACCTTC
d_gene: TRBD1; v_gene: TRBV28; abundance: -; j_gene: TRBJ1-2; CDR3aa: CASSLSQGATGNYGYTF; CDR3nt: TGTGCCAGCAGCCTCAGCCAGGGGGCGACTGGCAACTATGGCTACACCTTC
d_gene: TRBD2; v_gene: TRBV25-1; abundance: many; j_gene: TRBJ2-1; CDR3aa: CASSPRGAPLAGGPNTYNEQFF; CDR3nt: TGTGCCAGCAGCCCCCGCGGGGCCCCGCTAGCGGGAGGTCCAAATACCTACAATGAGCAGTTCTTC
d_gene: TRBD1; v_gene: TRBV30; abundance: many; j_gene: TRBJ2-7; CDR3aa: CAWTRGGGSYYEQYF; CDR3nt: TGTGCCTGGACTCGAGGGGGCGGCTCCTACTACGAGCAGTACTTC
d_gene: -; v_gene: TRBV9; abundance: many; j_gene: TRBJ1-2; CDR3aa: CASSAQRGSRAKPYGYTF; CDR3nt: TGTGCCAGCAGCGCCCAACGGGGATCAAGGGCTAAGCCCTATGGCTACACCTTC
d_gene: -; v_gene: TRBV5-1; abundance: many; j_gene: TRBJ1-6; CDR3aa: CASSLWRGRDSPLHF; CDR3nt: TGCGCCAGCAGCTTGTGGAGAGGGAGGGATTCACCCCTCCACTTT
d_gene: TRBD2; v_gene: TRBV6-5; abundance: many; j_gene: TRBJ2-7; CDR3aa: CASSLLASSSYEQYF; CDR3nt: TGTGCCAGCAGTTTACTAGCGTCGAGCTCCTACGAGCAGTACTTC
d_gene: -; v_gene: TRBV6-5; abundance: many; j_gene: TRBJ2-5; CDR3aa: CASKPGGETQYF; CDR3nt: TGTGCCAGCAAACCCGGTGGAGAGACCCAGTACTTC
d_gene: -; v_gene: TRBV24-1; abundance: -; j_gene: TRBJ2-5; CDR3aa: CATSDNRNHQETQYF; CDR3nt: TGTGCCACCAGTGATAACAGGAATCACCAGGAGACCCAGTACTTC
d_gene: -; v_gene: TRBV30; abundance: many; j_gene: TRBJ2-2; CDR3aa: CAWSKNTGELFF; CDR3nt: TGTGCCTGGAGCAAGAACACCGGGGAGCTGTTTTTT
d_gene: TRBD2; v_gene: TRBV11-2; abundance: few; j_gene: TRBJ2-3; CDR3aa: CASSPSGIADTQYF; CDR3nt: TGTGCCAGCAGCCCCAGCGGGATCGCAGATACGCAGTATTTT
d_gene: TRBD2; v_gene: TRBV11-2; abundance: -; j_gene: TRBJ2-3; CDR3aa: CASSGGDSGSTDTQYF; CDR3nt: TGTGCCAGCAGCGGGGGGGATAGCGGTAGCACAGATACGCAGTATTTT
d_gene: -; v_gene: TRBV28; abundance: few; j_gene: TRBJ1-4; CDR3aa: CASVGYGANEKLFF; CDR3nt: TGTGCCAGCGTGGGGTACGGAGCTAATGAAAAACTGTTTTTT
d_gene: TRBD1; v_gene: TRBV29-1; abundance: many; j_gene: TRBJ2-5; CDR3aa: CSVDDSGGTQYF; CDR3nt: TGCAGCGTTGACGACTCAGGGGGGACCCAGTACTTC
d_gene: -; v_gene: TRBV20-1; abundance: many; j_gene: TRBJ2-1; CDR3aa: CSASRLGYNEQFF; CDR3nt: TGCAGTGCTAGTCGACTGGGGTACAATGAGCAGTTCTTC
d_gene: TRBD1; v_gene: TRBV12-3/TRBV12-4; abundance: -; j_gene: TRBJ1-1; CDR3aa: CASSTPVMRGHTEAFF; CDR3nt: TGTGCCAGCAGTACCCCGGTGATGAGGGGGCACACTGAAGCTTTCTTT
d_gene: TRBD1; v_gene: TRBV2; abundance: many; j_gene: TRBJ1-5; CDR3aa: CASSVTGETQPQHF; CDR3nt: TGTGCCAGCAGTGTGACAGGGGAGACTCAGCCCCAGCATTTT
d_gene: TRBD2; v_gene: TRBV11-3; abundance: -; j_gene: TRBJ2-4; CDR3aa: CASSRTSANIQYF; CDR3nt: TGTGCCAGCAGCAGGACTAGCGCGAACATTCAGTACTTC
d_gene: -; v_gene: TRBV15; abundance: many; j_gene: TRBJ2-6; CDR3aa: CATSREGPRSSGANVLTF; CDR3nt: TGTGCCACCAGCAGAGAAGGGCCCCGATCCTCTGGGGCCAACGTCCTGACTTTC
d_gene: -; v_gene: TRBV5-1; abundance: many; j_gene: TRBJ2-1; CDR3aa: CASSLGSSDWGYNEQFF; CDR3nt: TGCGCCAGCAGCTTGGGGTCTAGCGATTGGGGCTACAATGAGCAGTTCTTC
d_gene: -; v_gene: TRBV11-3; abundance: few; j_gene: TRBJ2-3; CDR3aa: CASSDTPGGADTQYF; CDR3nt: TGTGCCAGCAGCGACACCCCGGGGGGCGCAGATACGCAGTATTTT
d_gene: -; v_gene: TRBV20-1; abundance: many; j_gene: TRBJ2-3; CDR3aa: CSARDGTDTQYF; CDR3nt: TGCAGTGCTAGAGATGGCACAGATACGCAGTATTTT
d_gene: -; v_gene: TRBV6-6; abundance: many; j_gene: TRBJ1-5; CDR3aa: CASSGGRENQPQHF; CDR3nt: TGTGCCAGCAGTGGAGGGAGGGAAAATCAGCCCCAGCATTTT